Shown below are 21 T cell receptor beta chains from a single sample sequenced in a study of T cell responses to AZD1222 COVID-19 vaccine (dated by TCRdb to about 2021). Sample time point, as interpreted from the label and publication: baseline before first vaccination. The treatment or condition label here, explained by the study, means: meningococcal conjugate vaccine given as trial control. The library was built by means of the immunoSEQ multiplex PCR assay. TCRdb holds this immuneACCESS table with in-frame rearrangements only. Some clones are missing; in checked studies, unresolved V genes explain under half, and the rest has no known cause. This sample lists some 150,000 clones; 85% to 95% were detected once. Of the sample, less than 1% is held by the ten largest clones. Sequenced here: peripheral blood, sampled on day 0 of MenACWY control vaccination. The receptors shown here come from an adult in good health.

This rearrangement joins TRBV7-9 to TRBJ2-7; D is unclear. CDR3 size: 14 residues. The V gene's germline CDR1 is SEHNR and CDR2 FQNEAQ (reference sequence). Trimming pared 5 bases from V and 3 bases from J, leaving 14 bases between. This CDR3 reads CASSPLVRYYEQYF. Written as DNA, the CDR3 is TGTGCCAGCAGCCCCCTGGTCAGGTACTACGAGCAGTACTTC.

This sequence joins TRBV19 and TRBJ2-1; 10 bases map to TRBD1. CDR1 LNHDA and CDR2 SQIVND come from the germline V gene (reference sequence). The CDR3 sequence is 15 residues long. V dropped 4 bases and J dropped 6; count of bases not matched to a gene: 6. The CDR3 DNA reads TGTGCCAGTAGTACAACCGGGACAGGGGTCAATGAGCAGTTCTTC. It is translated as CASSTTGTGVNEQFF.

The genes are TRBV5-6 and TRBJ1-2; 7 bases match TRBD1. Germline assignment: CDR1 SGHDT and CDR2 YYEEEE. This CDR3 comprises 15 residues. After removal of 4 bases from V and 7 bases from J, the junction contained 13 bases not matched to a gene. The CDR3, as DNA: TGTGCCAGCAGCCCCAGAGCGACAGGGAAGGGTGGCTACACCTTC. Protein sequence: CASSPRATGKGGYTF. Looking up the rest from reference TRBV5-6 and TRBJ1-2 gives the full variable domain: DAGVTQSPTHLIKTRGQQVTLRCSPKSGHDTVSWYQQALGQGPQFIFQYYEEEERQRGNFPDRFSGHQFPNYSSELNVNALLLGDSALYLCASSPRATGKGGYTFGSGTRLTVV.

The rearrangement uses TRBV19 and TRBJ1-1, with D uncertain. Trimming removed 3 bases from V and 7 bases from J, with 12 bases in between. The CDR3 is 13 residues long. Germline V lookup: CDR1 LNHDA, CDR2 SQIVND (reference sequence). CDR3 nucleotides: TGTGCCAGTAGTATTAGGCAGGCGAATGAAGCTTTCTTT. This encodes CASSIRQANEAFF.

The rearrangement uses TRBV18 and TRBJ1-1; TRBD1 agrees at 9 bases. J gave up 6 bases and V 6 bases, and 14 bases lay outside the gene matches. The CDR3 is 16 amino acids. CDR1 and CDR2 from the germline V gene are KGHSH and LQKENI. CDR3 bases: TGTGCCAGCTCCCCTAGTTTGGGACAGGGTGTCTCTGAAGCTTTCTTT. Protein sequence: CASSPSLGQGVSEAFF.

This chain uses TRBV28 with TRBJ1-2; 7 bases are a match to TRBD1. The germline gives CDR1 MDHEN, CDR2 SYDVKM. CDR3 size: 13 residues. V was clipped by 6 bases and J by 7 bases; unmatched bases: 8. CDR3 sequence: CASSPGGVGGYTF. CDR3 sequence (DNA): TGTGCCAGCAGCCCAGGGGGAGTCGGTGGCTACACCTTC.

The chain links TRBV5-1 to TRBJ1-2; D is possibly TRBD1 (5 bases). This CDR3 has 16 residues. Per the germline V gene, CDR1 is SGHRS and CDR2 is YFSETQ. Trimming removed 4 bases from V and 5 bases from J, with 21 bases in between. The CDR3 is CASSIDSQGSRYGYTF. The CDR3 DNA follows: TGCGCCAGCAGCATAGACAGTCAGGGATCTAGATATGGCTACACCTTC.

The V call is TRBV5-6, the J call TRBJ1-2; D possibly corresponds to TRBD1 (6 bases). The CDR3 spans 13 residues. Trimming removed 3 bases from V and 8 bases from J, with 14 bases in between. Germline V CDR1 and CDR2: SGHDT, YYEEEE. For the CDR3, the DNA is TGTGCCAGCAGCTCCTCAGGGGTGTCCGGCTACACCTTC. Protein sequence: CASSSSGVSGYTF. The variable domain in full, completed from reference TRBV5-6 and TRBJ1-2, reads DAGVTQSPTHLIKTRGQQVTLRCSPKSGHDTVSWYQQALGQGPQFIFQYYEEEERQRGNFPDRFSGHQFPNYSSELNVNALLLGDSALYLCASSSSGVSGYTFGSGTRLTVV.

The V call is TRBV6-5, the J call TRBJ1-1, with D perhaps TRBD1 (6 bases). CDR3 length: 14 residues. Trimming took 4 bases from V and 2 from J, leaving 11 bases between them. Germline V CDR1 and CDR2: MNHEY, SVGAGI. CDR3 coding DNA: TGTGCCAGCAGTTTTGGGGGCACTAACACTGAAGCTTTCTTT. Its translation: CASSFGGTNTEAFF.

This clone was found once. The V and J genes are TRBV5-4 and TRBJ2-5; D gene unclear. The V gene's germline CDR1 is SGHNT and CDR2 YYREEE (reference sequence). This CDR3 region has 14 residues. V shed 4 bases and J shed 5 bases, with 15 bases lying between them. The CDR3 DNA reads as TGTGCCAGCAGCCTCTCTGGAAGTTCGGAGACCCAGTACTTC. This codes for CASSLSGSSETQYF.

The V and J genes are TRBV10-3 and TRBJ2-7; 13 bases align to TRBD2. The germline V gene encodes CDR1 ENHRY and CDR2 SYGVKD. Germline trimming cut 2 bases from V and 1 base from J; bases unmatched to any gene: 5. The CDR3 runs to 17 residues. CDR3 region: CAISERGTSGKSYEQYF. The CDR3 bases are TGTGCCATCAGTGAGAGGGGGACTAGCGGGAAATCCTACGAGCAGTACTTC.

This chain uses TRBV5-1 with TRBJ1-4; D possibly corresponds to TRBD1 (6 bases). This CDR3 has 15 amino acids. The germline V gene encodes CDR1 SGHRS and CDR2 YFSETQ. The germline V and J ends were trimmed by 0 bases and 4 bases, with 10 bases remaining between them. CDR3 protein: CASSLAGTSNEKLFF. CDR3 sequence (DNA): TGCGCCAGCAGCTTGGCCGGGACAAGTAATGAAAAACTGTTTTTT.

This chain links TRBV30 with TRBJ2-2, with 8 bases aligning to TRBD2. Germline V gene data show CDR1 as GTSNPN and CDR2 as SVGIG (reference sequence). There are 13 residues in the CDR3. J lost 4 bases, V lost 5 bases, and 3 bases had no gene match. In DNA form, the CDR3 reads TGTGCCTGGGGACTAGCCTTCACCGGGGAGCTGTTTTTT. The encoded protein is CAWGLAFTGELFF.

This chain joins TRBV6-6 and TRBJ1-6; 7 positions agree with TRBD1. The V segment lost 5 bases and the J segment 3 bases; nucleotides outside the gene matches: 4. Per germline, CDR1 MNHNY and CDR2 SVGAGI (reference sequence). CDR3 size: 15 residues. The CDR3 here is CASSKGANYNSPLHF. For the CDR3, the DNA is TGTGCCAGCAGTAAGGGGGCGAACTATAATTCACCCCTCCACTTT.

The chain combines TRBV12-3 or TRBV12-4 with TRBJ1-5; D unclear. CDR3 length: 13 amino acids. Trimming removed 1 base from V and 9 bases from J, with 10 bases in between. The CDR3 nucleotides read TGTGCCAGCAGTTTAGGGATAGGTCCGCCCCAGCATTTT. Translation gives CASSLGIGPPQHF.

V gene TRBV27 combines with J gene TRBJ1-5; D remains ambiguous. CDR1 MNHEY and CDR2 SMNVEV come from the germline V gene (reference sequence). CDR3 length: 14 amino acids. Trimming left V 3 bases short and J 1 base short, with 7 bases between. The DNA of the CDR3 is TGTGCCAGCAGTTTTGGGGTGAGCAATCAGCCCCAGCATTTT. Its protein is CASSFGVSNQPQHF.

This clone was seen a single time. The gene calls are TRBV5-4 and TRBJ1-2; a weak D match, TRBD1 (5 bases). V was shortened by 4 bases and J by 4 bases, with 14 bases between the two germline ends. The CDR3 sequence is 14 residues long. Germline loops: CDR1 SGHNT, CDR2 YYREEE (reference sequence). CDR3 DNA sequence: TGTGCCAGCAGCCCGGCGGGGGGAGGCTATGGCTACACCTTC. It encodes CASSPAGGGYGYTF. Complete variable domain (other parts from reference TRBV5-4 and TRBJ1-2): ETGVTQSPTHLIKTRGQQVTLRCSSQSGHNTVSWYQQALGQGPQFIFQYYREEENGRGNFPPRFSGLQFPNYSSELNVNALELDDSALYLCASSPAGGGYGYTFGSGTRLTVV.

The chain couples TRBV7-2 to TRBJ2-7; D remains unclear. V lost 1 base to trimming and J lost 2 bases, with 9 bases between them. From germline, CDR1 is SGHTA and CDR2 FQGNSA. CDR3 size: 14 residues. DNA for the CDR3: TGTGCCAGCAGCTTAGGCAGGTATCCCTACGAGCAGTACTTC. Its protein is CASSLGRYPYEQYF. Full variable domain (missing parts from reference TRBV7-2 and TRBJ2-7): GAGVSQSPSNKVTEKGKDVELRCDPISGHTALYWYRQSLGQGLEFLIYFQGNSAPDKSGLPSDRFSAERTGGSVSTLTIQRTQQEDSAVYLCASSLGRYPYEQYFGPGTRLTVT.

The chain recombines TRBV7-6 with TRBJ1-1; TRBD1 agrees at 8 bases. J was trimmed by 1 base and V by 4 bases; bases with no gene match: 5. There are 15 residues in the CDR3. Germline V CDR1 and CDR2: SGHVS, FNYEAQ. The CDR3 nucleotides are TGTGCCAGCAGCTCCCAGGGGGCCTCGAACACTGAAGCTTTCTTT. Residues: CASSSQGASNTEAFF. The entire variable domain, with the rest obtained from reference TRBV7-6 and TRBJ1-1, is as follows: GAGVSQSPRYKVTKRGQDVALRCDPISGHVSLYWYRQALGQGPEFLTYFNYEAQQDKSGLPNDRFSAERPEGSISTLTIQRTEQRDSAMYRCASSSQGASNTEAFFGQGTRLTVV.

The chain has TRBV7-2 and TRBJ1-2; no reliable D call. This CDR3 is 14 amino acids long. CDR1 and CDR2 (germline): SGHTA, FQGNSA. The V and J ends lost 1 base and 2 bases respectively, with 8 bases between them. CDR3 bases: TGTGCCAGCAGCTTAGGTCCGCTAAACTATGGCTACACCTTC. Translation gives CASSLGPLNYGYTF.

The gene calls are TRBV4-1 and TRBJ1-4; D perhaps matches TRBD1 (6 bases). CDR1 and CDR2 (germline): MGHRA, YSYEKL. The length of the CDR3 is 20 residues. Trimming shortened V by 4 bases and J by 0 bases, and 24 bases separated the two germline ends. The DNA of the CDR3 is TGCGCCAGCAGCCTCAGCCCACAGGGAGTTGACGTGGCAACTAATGAAAAACTGTTTTTT. It encodes CASSLSPQGVDVATNEKLFF.